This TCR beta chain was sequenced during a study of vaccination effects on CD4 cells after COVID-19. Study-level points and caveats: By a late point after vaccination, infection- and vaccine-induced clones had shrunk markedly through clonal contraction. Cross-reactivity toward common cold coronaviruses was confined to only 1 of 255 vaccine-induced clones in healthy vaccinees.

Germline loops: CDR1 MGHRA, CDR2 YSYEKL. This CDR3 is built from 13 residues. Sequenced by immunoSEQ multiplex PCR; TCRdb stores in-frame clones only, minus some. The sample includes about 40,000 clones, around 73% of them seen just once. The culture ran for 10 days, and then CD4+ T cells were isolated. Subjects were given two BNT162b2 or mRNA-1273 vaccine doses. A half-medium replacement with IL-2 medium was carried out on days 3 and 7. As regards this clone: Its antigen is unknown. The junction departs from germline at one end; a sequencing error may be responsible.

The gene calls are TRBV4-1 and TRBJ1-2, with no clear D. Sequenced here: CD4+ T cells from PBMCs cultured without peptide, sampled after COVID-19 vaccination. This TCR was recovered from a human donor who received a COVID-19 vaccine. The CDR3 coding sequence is TGCGCCAGCAGCCAAGGCACGGGCTGGCGTCTCCTCTTC. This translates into CASSQGTGWRLLF.